This entry describes one T cell receptor (beta chain). Data came from immunoSEQ multiplex PCR; TCRdb stores just in-frame clones and leaves some out. The sample shows around 64,000 clones, 90% to 95% of them seen only once. The data are from a study of T cells after somatic rescue of genetic block. Sequencing used peripheral blood mononuclear cells (PBMCs). The clonotype originates from a man aged 35-49 years.

CDR3 sequence reads: CAWKGQPNTEAFF. In DNA, the CDR3 is TGTGCCTGGAAGGGACAGCCGAACACTGAAGCTTTCTTT. The V and J genes are TRBV30 and TRBJ1-1; 7 nucleotides line up with TRBD1. Trimming cost V 4 bases and J 1 base; bases outside gene matches: 3. Germline V gene lookup returns CDR1 GTSNPN and CDR2 SVGIG (reference sequence). The CDR3 loop spans 13 amino acids.